The 15 T cell receptor beta chains below were found in one sample sequenced in a study of immune evolution from preneoplasia to lung adenocarcinoma. Assay used: immunoSEQ multiplex PCR; TCRdb lists only in-frame clones, some missing. The sample records about 26,000 clones, approximately 69% being singletons. The sequenced sample consisted of FFPE invasive lung adenocarcinoma tissue. Receptor source: a person aged 60 to 70 with invasive lung adenocarcinoma. Some clones in this sample may be carry-over from other donors' samples.

This rearrangement joins TRBV2 to TRBJ2-7, with 12 positions matching TRBD2. CDR1 is SNHLY and CDR2 is FYNNEI in the germline V gene. V was pared by 5 bases and J by 2 bases, with 4 bases of the junction left unmatched. The CDR3 totals 15 residues. Here the CDR3 DNA reads TGTGCCAGCAGTAAGGGACTAGCGGGCCCCTACGAGCAGTACTTC. Translation gives CASSKGLAGPYEQYF.

This clone occurred a few times. The chain carries TRBV29-1 and TRBJ2-3; 7 bases match TRBD2. V dropped 4 bases and J dropped 2; count of bases not matched to a gene: 6. The germline gives CDR1 SQVTM, CDR2 ANQGSEA. This CDR3 is 14 amino acids long. In DNA form, the CDR3 reads TGCAGCGTTGGACCTAGCGGAAACACAGATACGCAGTATTTT. Its translation is CSVGPSGNTDTQYF.

This clone was picked up a small number of times. This sequence joins TRBV28 and TRBJ1-2, with a tentative D call TRBD1 (6 bases). Germline V lookup: CDR1 MDHEN, CDR2 SYDVKM. Trimming took off 5 bases at V and 9 bases at J, with 10 bases between the two ends. The CDR3 sequence is 11 residues long. The CDR3 here is CASSPRDSYTF. CDR3 bases: TGTGCCAGCAGTCCCCGGGACAGCTACACCTTC.

The chain joins TRBV29-1 to TRBJ2-3; 8 nucleotides match TRBD2. The J segment lost 7 bases and the V segment lost 2 bases, leaving 2 bases of the junction unmatched. This CDR3 has 12 amino acids. The germline V gene has CDR1 SQVTM and CDR2 ANQGSEA. CDR3 residues: CSVESGSNTQYF. CDR3 DNA sequence: TGCAGCGTTGAAAGCGGGAGCAATACGCAGTATTTT.

This clone appeared a single time. The chain combines TRBV6-4 with TRBJ1-4, with a possible D match to TRBD1 (5 bases). The CDR3 spans 16 residues. Trimming shortened V by 1 base and J by 8 bases, and 17 bases separated the two germline ends. Germline CDR1 reads MRHNA; CDR2 reads SNTAGT. The CDR3 is CASSDLAGGEREKLFF. CDR3 DNA: TGTGCCAGCAGTGACTTGGCCGGGGGGGAAAGGGAAAAACTGTTTTTT.

V gene TRBV9 combines with J gene TRBJ1-2, with TRBD1 matching over 9 bases. The germline gives CDR1 SGDLS, CDR2 YYNGEE. This CDR3 is 16 amino acids long. V trimming: 4 bases; J trimming: 6 bases; junction bases outside the gene matches: 13. The CDR3 DNA reads TGTGCCAGCAGCCCACACCCGGGACAGGGATCGCATGGCTACACCTTC. Encoded protein: CASSPHPGQGSHGYTF. Complete variable domain (other parts from reference TRBV9 and TRBJ1-2): DSGVTQTPKHLITATGQRVTLRCSPRSGDLSVYWYQQSLDQGLQFLIQYYNGEERAKGNILERFSAQQFPDLHSELNLSSLELGDSALYFCASSPHPGQGSHGYTFGSGTRLTVV.

This chain connects TRBV19 to TRBJ1-1; TRBD1 matches at 9 bases. This CDR3 is 14 amino acids long. The germline V gene has CDR1 LNHDA and CDR2 SQIVND (reference sequence). J lost 1 base, V lost 6 bases, and 3 bases had no gene match. The CDR3 is CASRPQGANTEAFF. Written as DNA, the CDR3 is TGTGCCAGTAGACCACAGGGGGCGAACACTGAAGCTTTCTTT.

The J gene is TRBJ1-4, the V gene TRBV7-2; weak D call: TRBD1 (6 bases). The CDR3 has 13 amino acids. Trimming removed 5 bases at V and 6 bases at J, with 10 bases between. Germline lookup yields CDR1 SGHTA and CDR2 FQGNSA. The CDR3 sequence: CASSRYRDEKLFF. Here the CDR3 DNA reads TGTGCCAGCAGCAGATACAGGGATGAAAAACTGTTTTTT.

To note about this clone: Other DNA variants within this sample encode the same CDR3. The chain uses TRBV30 and TRBJ2-7; D is unclear. CDR3 length equals 14 residues. Germline V gene sequence: CDR1 GTSNPN, CDR2 SVGIG (reference sequence). V lost 0 bases and J lost 0, with 9 bases in between. This chain's CDR3 is CAWSVGGSSYEQYF. For the CDR3, the DNA is TGTGCCTGGAGTGTGGGCGGCAGCTCCTACGAGCAGTACTTC.

The chain combines TRBV5-1 with TRBJ2-5; 8 nucleotides align to TRBD1. Germline lookup yields CDR1 SGHRS and CDR2 YFSETQ. The junction had 12 bases not matched to a gene; V was cut back by 4 bases and J by 4 bases. This CDR3 is 16 amino acids long. The CDR3 loop reads CASSTRSGTGSETQYF. CDR3 nucleotides: TGCGCCAGCAGCACCCGGTCCGGGACAGGCTCAGAGACCCAGTACTTC.

This chain links TRBV30 with TRBJ1-5; D gene unclear. Germline V CDR1 and CDR2: GTSNPN, SVGIG (reference sequence). The V gene lost 4 bases and the J gene lost 6 bases, with 13 bases spanning the gap. This CDR3 contains 13 residues. The CDR3 coding sequence is TGTGCCTGGACCCTCTCGGAGGGTCAGCCCCAGCATTTT. It is translated as CAWTLSEGQPQHF.

V is TRBV7-2 and J is TRBJ1-1; D not resolved. V gave up 6 bases and J gave up 4 bases, with 18 bases separating them. The germline CDR1 and CDR2 sequences are SGHTA and FQGNSA. CDR3 length: 15 residues. In nucleotides, the CDR3 is TGTGCCAGCAGATCAAATGCCGGAAATCCCACTGAAGCTTTCTTT. It is translated as CASRSNAGNPTEAFF.

The chain couples TRBV5-6 to TRBJ1-3; D is undetermined. V was pared by 4 bases and J by 0 bases, with 17 bases between. Germline loops: CDR1 SGHDT, CDR2 YYEEEE. The length of the CDR3 is 17 residues. The CDR3 DNA sequence: TGTGCCAGCAGCCAGTCTAGTCTAATCGCCTCTGGAAACACCATATATTTT. This sequence encodes CASSQSSLIASGNTIYF.

This clone is medium-sized. The chain carries TRBV5-1 and TRBJ1-5; perhaps TRBD1 as D (5 bases). Per germline, CDR1 SGHRS and CDR2 YFSETQ. There are 13 residues in the CDR3. V lost 3 bases and J 2 bases, leaving 6 bases between the germline ends. The DNA of the CDR3 is TGCGCCAGCAGCTGGGACGGCAATCAGCCCCAGCATTTT. Residues: CASSWDGNQPQHF. Supplemented by reference TRBV5-1 and TRBJ1-5, the full variable domain reads KAGVTQTPRYLIKTRGQQVTLSCSPISGHRSVSWYQQTPGQGLQFLFEYFSETQRNKGNFPGRFSGRQFSNSRSEMNVSTLELGDSALYLCASSWDGNQPQHFGDGTRLSIL.

The gene calls are TRBV18 and TRBJ2-1; D gene unclear. Trimming pared 3 bases from V and 4 bases from J, leaving 13 bases between. CDR3 length: 15 residues. Germline V CDR1 and CDR2: KGHSH, LQKENI. The CDR3 coding sequence is TGTGCCAGCTCACCGTTGGGCGCTCGTTACAATGAGCAGTTCTTC. This codes for CASSPLGARYNEQFF.